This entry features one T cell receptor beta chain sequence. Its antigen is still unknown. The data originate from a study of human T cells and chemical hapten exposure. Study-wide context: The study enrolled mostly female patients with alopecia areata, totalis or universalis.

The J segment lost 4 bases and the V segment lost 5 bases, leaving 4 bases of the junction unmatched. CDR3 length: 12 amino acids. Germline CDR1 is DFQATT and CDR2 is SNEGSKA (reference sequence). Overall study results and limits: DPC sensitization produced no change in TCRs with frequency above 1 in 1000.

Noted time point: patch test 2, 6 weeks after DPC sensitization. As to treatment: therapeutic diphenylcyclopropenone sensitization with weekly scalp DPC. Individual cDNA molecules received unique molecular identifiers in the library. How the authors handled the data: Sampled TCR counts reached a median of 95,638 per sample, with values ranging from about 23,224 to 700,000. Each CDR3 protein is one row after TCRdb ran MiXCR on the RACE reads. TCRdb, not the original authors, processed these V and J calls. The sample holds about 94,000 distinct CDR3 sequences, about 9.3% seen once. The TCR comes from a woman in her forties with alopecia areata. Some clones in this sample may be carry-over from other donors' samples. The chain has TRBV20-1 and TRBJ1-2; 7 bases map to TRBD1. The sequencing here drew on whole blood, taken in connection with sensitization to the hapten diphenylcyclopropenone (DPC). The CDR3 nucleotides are TGCAGTGCTTCAGACAGGGTCTATGGCTACACCTTC. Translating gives CSASDRVYGYTF.